One TCR beta chain is described in this entry. Its antigen is undetermined. Germline CDR1 and CDR2: LNHDA and SQIVND (reference sequence). This CDR3 contains 14 residues. With V trimmed by 9 bases and J by 1 base, 6 bases remained unmatched. This specimen belongs to a study of radiation and T cells in renal cell carcinoma. Time point here: blood 4 weeks post-SBRT, at nephrectomy. Treatment of the sample: 15 Gy SBRT to primary tumor, nephrectomy 4 weeks later. Nephrectomy followed 15 Gy stereotactic body radiation by 4 weeks. This renal cell carcinoma was of the clear cell type. Study-wide results and caveats: From baseline, blood top tumor clonotypes peaked at 2 weeks post-radiation. Pretreatment tumor biopsies were lacking, so baseline clonotypes are unknown.

Libraries were prepared by immunoSEQ multiplex PCR; TCRdb keeps only in-frame clonotypes and omits some of them. The profile covers tens of thousands of clones, with 85% appearing a single time and roughly a tenth taken by the ten largest. This receptor was obtained from a middle-aged man with renal cell carcinoma. The sample here was blood, taken from a patient whose treatment included radiotherapy and nephrectomy. This chain links TRBV19 with TRBJ2-3; TRBD2 agrees at 8 bases. CDR3 sequence: CASRLGGGTDTQYF. Written as DNA, the CDR3 is TGTGCCAGCAGACTCGGGGGGGGCACAGATACGCAGTATTTT.